This passage covers 31 T cell receptor beta chains from one sample sequenced in a study of blood T cell repertoires in COVID-19. The table came from immunoSEQ multiplex PCR; TCRdb's copy has only in-frame clones and leaves some out. The sample lists about 400,000 clones; approximately 85% were seen once. Material: PBMCs or T cells enriched from blood (not recorded which). These receptors were collected from a woman between 40 and 55 years old with acute COVID-19.

CDR3 in amino acids: CASSIVVGEETQYF. In nucleotides, the CDR3 is TGTGCCAGTAGTATAGTAGTCGGGGAGGAGACCCAGTACTTC. The V call is TRBV19, the J call TRBJ2-5; tentatively, D is TRBD2 (5 bases). Germline lookup yields CDR1 LNHDA and CDR2 SQIVND (reference sequence). With 1 base removed from V and 5 bases from J, the gap between germline ends came to 11 bases. CDR3 length: 14 residues.

The J gene is TRBJ1-1, the V gene TRBV21-1; no DNA check was done on the table's D call, TRBD1. TRBV21-1 is annotated as a pseudogene. This CDR3 is 15 amino acids long. CDR3 protein: CASSKSPGLNTEAFF. CDR3 DNA: TGTGCCAGCAGCAAATCCCCAGGGCTGAACACTGAAGCTTTCTTT.

This chain connects TRBV2 to TRBJ2-1, with 8 nucleotides matching TRBD2. V trimming: 3 bases; J trimming: 9 bases; junction bases outside the gene matches: 13. The CDR3 runs to 16 residues. The germline CDR1 and CDR2 sequences are SNHLY and FYNNEI. For the CDR3, the DNA is TGTGCCAGCAGTGATGGGTCGGGACTAGTGTCCAGTGAGCAGTTCTTC. Amino acid sequence: CASSDGSGLVSSEQFF. Complete variable domain (other parts from reference TRBV2 and TRBJ2-1): EPEVTQTPSHQVTQMGQEVILRCVPISNHLYFYWYRQILGQKVEFLVSFYNNEISEKSEIFDDQFSVERPDGSNFTLKIRSTKLEDSAMYFCASSDGSGLVSSEQFFGPGTRLTVL.

The chain links TRBV6-5 to TRBJ1-1; D gene uncertain. Germline V gene data show CDR1 as MNHEY and CDR2 as SVGAGI. The V and J ends lost 8 bases and 1 base respectively, with 8 bases between them. The CDR3 is made up of 12 amino acids. CDR3 sequence reads: CASATTNTEAFF. The CDR3, as DNA: TGTGCCAGCGCGACAACGAACACTGAAGCTTTCTTT.

The V call is TRBV7-9, the J call TRBJ2-7; the D gene is possibly TRBD2 (6 bases). V gave up 2 bases and J gave up 0 bases, with 8 bases separating them. This CDR3 is built from 14 residues. The germline gives CDR1 SEHNR, CDR2 FQNEAQ (reference sequence). CDR3 residues: CASSLSSDSYEQYF. In nucleotides, the CDR3 is TGTGCCAGCAGCTTATCTAGCGACTCCTACGAGCAGTACTTC. Full variable domain (remainder filled in from reference TRBV7-9 and TRBJ2-7): DTGVSQNPRHKITKRGQNVTFRCDPISEHNRLYWYRQTLGQGPEFLTYFQNEAQLEKSRLLSDRFSAERPKGSFSTLEIQRTEQGDSAMYLCASSLSSDSYEQYFGPGTRLTVT.

In its sample, this clone was seen once. This chain connects TRBV5-4 to TRBJ2-5, with 8 nucleotides matching TRBD2. Germline V gene lookup returns CDR1 SGHNT and CDR2 YYREEE (reference sequence). The J segment lost 7 bases and the V segment lost 4 bases, leaving 9 bases of the junction unmatched. CDR3 length equals 14 residues. CDR3 loop: CASSKMTSAGTQYF. As DNA, the CDR3 is TGTGCCAGCAGCAAAATGACTAGCGCTGGGACCCAGTACTTC.

The genes are TRBV25-1 and TRBJ2-7; 9 bases map to TRBD1. The CDR3 totals 15 residues. V trimming: 1 base; J trimming: 7 bases; junction bases outside the gene matches: 8. Germline V gene sequence: CDR1 MGHDK, CDR2 SYGVNS. Here the CDR3 DNA reads TGTGCCAGCAGTGAATCGGGACAGGGCATGTTGGAGCAGTACTTC. Translation: CASSESGQGMLEQYF.

The chain couples TRBV11-3 to TRBJ2-2; tentatively, D is TRBD1 (6 bases). Germline CDR1 reads SGHNT; CDR2 reads YENEEA. With 5 bases removed from V and 0 bases from J, the gap between germline ends came to 10 bases. CDR3 length: 15 residues. The DNA of the CDR3 is TGTGCCAGCAGCGAGGGACATGCGAACACCGGGGAGCTGTTTTTT. Protein sequence: CASSEGHANTGELFF.

CDR3 nucleotide sequence: TGTGCCAGCAGTGAGTCGGGACAGCCGACCACCGGGGAGCTGTTTTTT. Translating it yields CASSESGQPTTGELFF. The gene calls are TRBV2 and TRBJ2-2; 7 bases line up with TRBD1. This CDR3 contains 16 residues. Germline assignment: CDR1 SNHLY and CDR2 FYNNEI. V was clipped by 3 bases and J by 4 bases; unmatched bases: 8. Full variable domain (missing parts from reference TRBV2 and TRBJ2-2): EPEVTQTPSHQVTQMGQEVILRCVPISNHLYFYWYRQILGQKVEFLVSFYNNEISEKSEIFDDQFSVERPDGSNFTLKIRSTKLEDSAMYFCASSESGQPTTGELFFGEGSRLTVL.

The rearrangement links TRBV20-1 to TRBJ2-5, with 11 positions matching TRBD2. The germline CDR1 and CDR2 sequences are DFQATT and SNEGSKA (reference sequence). Unmatched junction bases numbered 10, after V lost 3 bases and J lost 1 base. The CDR3 runs 17 residues. The CDR3 sequence: CSASPSASGGSQETQYF. The DNA of the CDR3 is TGCAGTGCTAGTCCGTCGGCTAGCGGGGGGTCCCAAGAGACCCAGTACTTC.

V and J are TRBV7-6 and TRBJ2-1, with TRBD2 identical over 8 bases. The CDR3 consists of 15 residues. Per the germline V gene, CDR1 is SGHVS and CDR2 is FNYEAQ. With 5 bases clipped from V and 6 bases from J, the junction kept 9 bases outside the gene matches. CDR3 loop: CASSKRGGRGNEQFF. CDR3 nucleotide sequence: TGTGCCAGCAGCAAACGGGGGGGCCGGGGCAATGAGCAGTTCTTC.

CDR3 sequence reads: CASSLGPMDRGNEQFF. CDR3 in DNA: TGCGCCAGCAGCTTAGGACCTATGGACAGGGGAAATGAGCAGTTCTTC. The chain couples TRBV5-1 to TRBJ2-1; 9 bases align to TRBD1. V was pared by 2 bases and J by 7 bases, with 10 bases of the junction left unmatched. In germline, CDR1 is SGHRS, CDR2 YFSETQ. This CDR3 has 16 residues. Looking up the rest from reference TRBV5-1 and TRBJ2-1 gives the full variable domain: KAGVTQTPRYLIKTRGQQVTLSCSPISGHRSVSWYQQTPGQGLQFLFEYFSETQRNKGNFPGRFSGRQFSNSRSEMNVSTLELGDSALYLCASSLGPMDRGNEQFFGPGTRLTVL.

The chain's CDR3 is CAISDSSANEQFF. The CDR3 DNA sequence: TGTGCCATCAGTGATTCCAGTGCCAATGAGCAGTTCTTC. This chain connects TRBV10-3 to TRBJ2-1; D uncertain. Between the trimmed V and J ends, which lost 3 bases and 6 bases, there was a span of 9 bases. In germline, CDR1 is ENHRY, CDR2 SYGVKD. The CDR3 covers 13 residues.

This chain uses TRBV5-5 with TRBJ1-4; no clear D. Trimming took off 2 bases at V and 2 bases at J, with 13 bases between the two ends. This CDR3 contains 16 residues. The germline V gene has CDR1 SGHKS and CDR2 YYEKEE (reference sequence). This CDR3 reads CASSFDPEATNEKLFF. DNA for the CDR3: TGTGCCAGCAGCTTTGACCCGGAGGCGACTAATGAAAAACTGTTTTTT.

This chain uses TRBV5-6 with TRBJ1-2; D remains unclear. Germline CDR1 reads SGHDT; CDR2 reads YYEEEE. The ends were cut back, 3 bases at V and 9 bases at J, with 12 bases in the middle. The CDR3 length is 12 residues. The CDR3 coding sequence is TGTGCCAGCAGCTCGCAGAGGGTGAGCTACACCTTC. Protein: CASSSQRVSYTF. Full variable domain (outside the CDR3, taken from reference TRBV5-6 and TRBJ1-2): DAGVTQSPTHLIKTRGQQVTLRCSPKSGHDTVSWYQQALGQGPQFIFQYYEEEERQRGNFPDRFSGHQFPNYSSELNVNALLLGDSALYLCASSSQRVSYTFGSGTRLTVV.

CDR3 sequence: CASSRQLGTIYF. CDR3 coding DNA: TGTGCCAGTAGTCGACAGCTTGGGACCATATATTTT. The rearrangement uses TRBV19 and TRBJ1-3, with D tentatively TRBD1 (5 bases). V lost 5 bases, J lost 10 bases, and 12 bases lay in between. The germline gives CDR1 LNHDA, CDR2 SQIVND (reference sequence). The length of the CDR3 is 12 residues.

V gene TRBV3-1 (or the pseudogene TRBV3-2) combines with J gene TRBJ2-7; weak D call: TRBD2 (6 bases). The CDR3 runs to 14 residues. The V gene lost 3 bases and the J gene lost 0 bases, with 9 bases spanning the gap. Per germline, CDR1 LGHDT and CDR2 YNNKEL (reference sequence). DNA of the CDR3: TGTGCCAGCAGCCATCGGGGGAGCTCCTACGAGCAGTACTTC. Translated: CASSHRGSSYEQYF.

The V call is TRBV7-8, the J call TRBJ1-1, with TRBD1 matching over 8 bases. The CDR3 extends over 16 amino acids. V dropped 5 bases and J dropped 1; count of bases not matched to a gene: 9. Germline V gene sequence: CDR1 SGHVS, CDR2 FQNEAQ. CDR3 sequence: CASSHRTGRGNTEAFF. The CDR3, as DNA: TGTGCCAGCAGCCACCGGACAGGGCGTGGGAACACTGAAGCTTTCTTT.

The chain links TRBV7-4 to TRBJ1-5, with TRBD1 identical over 8 bases. Germline values: CDR1 SGHVT, CDR2 SQSDAQ. There are 15 residues in the CDR3. The V gene end was trimmed by 2 bases and the J gene end by 6 bases; junction bases not matched to a gene: 6. The CDR3 nucleotides read TGTGCCAGCAGCTTAACCACCAGGGGGCTTCAGCCCCAGCATTTT. Residues: CASSLTTRGLQPQHF. Full variable domain (rest looked up from reference TRBV7-4 and TRBJ1-5): GAGVSQSPRYKVAKRGRDVALRCDSISGHVTLYWYRQTLGQGSEVLTYSQSDAQRDKSGRPSGRFSAERPERSVSTLKIQRTEQGDSAVYLCASSLTTRGLQPQHFGDGTRLSIL.

The V gene is TRBV12-3 or TRBV12-4, the J gene TRBJ2-7; D is uncertain. There are 12 residues in the CDR3. Trimming pared 2 bases from V and 3 bases from J, leaving 5 bases between. The CDR3 spells CASSLIYYEQYF. CDR3 DNA sequence: TGTGCCAGCAGTTTAATATACTACGAGCAGTACTTC.

V usage is TRBV30 and J usage is TRBJ2-5; 11 bases map to TRBD1. Looked up from germline, CDR1 is GTSNPN and CDR2 is SVGIG (reference sequence). The CDR3 sequence is 13 residues long. V was clipped by 3 bases and J by 5 bases; unmatched bases: 2. The CDR3 region is CAWSRDRGETQYF. The CDR3 region has the DNA TGTGCCTGGAGCCGGGACAGGGGGGAGACCCAGTACTTC.

V gene TRBV30 combines with J gene TRBJ1-1; 9 bases are shared with TRBD1. The CDR3 sequence is 14 residues long. The V and J ends lost 4 bases and 4 bases, in that order; junction bases with no gene match: 7. CDR1 and CDR2 from the germline V gene are GTSNPN and SVGIG (reference sequence). CDR3 protein: CAWTPGQGSTEAFF. CDR3 nucleotides: TGTGCCTGGACCCCGGGACAGGGCTCCACTGAAGCTTTCTTT. The variable domain in full, completed from reference TRBV30 and TRBJ1-1, reads SQTIHQWPATLVQPVGSPLSLECTVEGTSNPNLYWYRQAAGRGLQLLFYSVGIGQISSEVPQNLSASRPQDRQFILSSKKLLLSDSGFYLCAWTPGQGSTEAFFGQGTRLTVV.

The rearrangement links TRBV19 to TRBJ1-4, with TRBD1 as a possible D gene (5 bases). Germline CDR1 and CDR2: LNHDA and SQIVND (reference sequence). This CDR3 comprises 15 residues. Trimming cost V 1 base and J 7 bases, with 13 bases left between them. CDR3 sequence (DNA): TGTGCCAGTAGTATAGCCCCTCATAGGGGTGAAAAACTGTTTTTT. This gives the protein CASSIAPHRGEKLFF. The full variable domain, its missing parts supplied by reference TRBV19 and TRBJ1-4, is DGGITQSPKYLFRKEGQNVTLSCEQNLNHDAMYWYRQDPGQGLRLIYYSQIVNDFQKGDIAEGYSVSREKKESFPLTVTSAQKNPTAFYLCASSIAPHRGEKLFFGSGTQLSVL.

V and J are TRBV18 and TRBJ1-2; TRBD1 aligns across 8 bases. The J segment lost 4 bases and the V segment lost 3 bases, leaving 7 bases of the junction unmatched. This CDR3 region has 15 residues. Germline-derived CDR1 and CDR2 are KGHSH and LQKENI. The CDR3 spells CASSPQGAPGYGYTF. The CDR3 DNA reads as TGTGCCAGCTCACCGCAGGGGGCCCCGGGCTATGGCTACACCTTC.

The V gene is TRBV7-9, the J gene TRBJ2-3; 13 bases fit TRBD2. The CDR3 is made up of 16 amino acids. Trimming took 5 bases from V and 4 from J; bases not matched to a gene: 6. The germline V gene has CDR1 SEHNR and CDR2 FQNEAQ (reference sequence). As DNA, the CDR3 is TGTGCCAGCAGCCCCACTAGCGGGGGGGCCGCAGATACGCAGTATTTT. Its translation: CASSPTSGGAADTQYF.

This clone was counted a single time. J is TRBJ2-7 and V is TRBV3-1 (or the pseudogene TRBV3-2); TRBD1 aligns across 11 bases. V dropped 4 bases and J dropped 4; count of bases not matched to a gene: 6. The germline gives CDR1 LGHDT, CDR2 YNNKEL (reference sequence). The CDR3 is made up of 15 amino acids. The CDR3, as DNA: TGTGCCAGCAGCCTCGGGACAGGGGGTTTTTACGAGCAGTACTTC. Translation: CASSLGTGGFYEQYF.

The CDR3 nucleotides read TGTGCCAGCAGCTTGGTGGGGAGTAGCAATCAGCCCCAGCATTTT. Translated: CASSLVGSSNQPQHF. V and J are TRBV7-2 and TRBJ1-5; D is ambiguous. Between the trimmed V and J ends, which lost 3 bases and 0 bases, there was a span of 9 bases. The CDR3 totals 15 residues. Germline CDR1 is SGHTA and CDR2 is FQGNSA. Drawing the rest from reference TRBV7-2 and TRBJ1-5, the complete variable domain is GAGVSQSPSNKVTEKGKDVELRCDPISGHTALYWYRQSLGQGLEFLIYFQGNSAPDKSGLPSDRFSAERTGGSVSTLTIQRTQQEDSAVYLCASSLVGSSNQPQHFGDGTRLSIL.

The chain is built from TRBV7-2 and TRBJ1-2; 7 bases are shared with TRBD1. The CDR3 is made up of 14 amino acids. CDR1 SGHTA and CDR2 FQGNSA come from the germline V gene. V was clipped by 5 bases and J by 2 bases; unmatched bases: 5. The CDR3 DNA is TGTGCCAGCAGCCCACGGACAGGAAACTATGGCTACACCTTC. Translating it yields CASSPRTGNYGYTF.

This chain joins TRBV10-3 and TRBJ2-1, with D possibly TRBD2 on 5 matching bases. The germline V gene has CDR1 ENHRY and CDR2 SYGVKD. V was trimmed by 4 bases and J by 6 bases, leaving 10 bases between them. The CDR3 is 13 residues long. The CDR3 nucleotides read TGTGCCATCAGTGGAGGAGGAGGCAATGAGCAGTTCTTC. It yields the protein CAISGGGGNEQFF.

The chain joins TRBV12-3 or TRBV12-4 to TRBJ2-7, with a possible D match to TRBD1 (5 bases). The CDR3 consists of 13 residues. Trimming left V 4 bases short and J 2 bases short, with 9 bases between. CDR3 DNA sequence: TGTGCCAGCAGTTGGCAGGGTGCCTACGAGCAGTACTTC. It specifies CASSWQGAYEQYF.

This clone was found once. The rearrangement joins TRBV12-5 to TRBJ1-2; the D is unclear. This CDR3 has 15 amino acids. The germline V gene encodes CDR1 LGHNT and CDR2 FRNRAP. The V end lost 0 bases, the J end lost 7 bases, and 15 bases lay between the germline ends. The CDR3 reads CASGLVLGREGGYTF. The CDR3 DNA is TGTGCTAGTGGTTTGGTACTAGGAAGGGAGGGTGGCTACACCTTC.